This TCR beta chain was identified during a study of blood T cell repertoires in COVID-19. The CDR3 totals 16 residues. Germline values: CDR1 LGHDT, CDR2 YNNKEL (reference sequence). The ends lost 4 bases at V and 2 bases at J; junction bases unmatched: 7. The method was immunoSEQ multiplex PCR; TCRdb's version includes in-frame clones alone and lacks a portion of them. The table has approximately 150,000 clones, around 85% seen once. The count of this clone is one. Cohorts were based on clinical histories the participants reported. Sample: PBMCs or T cells enriched from blood (not recorded which). V usage is TRBV3-1 (or the pseudogene TRBV3-2) and J usage is TRBJ2-7; TRBD2 matches at 11 bases. The source of this sequence is a woman aged 40 to 49 with acute COVID-19. The CDR3 sequence: CASSRLRGLAAYEQYF. CDR3 nucleotide sequence: TGTGCCAGCAGCCGCTTGAGGGGACTAGCGGCCTACGAGCAGTACTTC.